The clone carrying this T cell receptor beta chain was picked up a small number of times. The sample is drawn from a study of blood T cell repertoires in COVID-19. V shed 3 bases and J shed 0 bases, with 15 bases lying between them. Germline V gives CDR1 SGHDT, CDR2 YYEEEE. The CDR3 consists of 16 residues. This table comes from immunoSEQ multiplex PCR, and its TCRdb copy is limited to in-frame clones, with some not included. The sample yields more than 70,000 clones, about four fifths seen once. Sequencing was carried out using peripheral blood. The rearrangement links TRBV5-6 to TRBJ1-1, with a tentative D call TRBD1 (6 bases). The source is a woman aged 70-85 years with acute or convalescent COVID-19. The CDR3 coding sequence is TGTGCCAGCAGCTACGACAGGAGGCGGTTGAACACTGAAGCTTTCTTT. It encodes CASSYDRRRLNTEAFF.